These T cell receptor beta chains were read from a single sample in a study of blood T cell repertoires in COVID-19. Libraries were prepared by immunoSEQ multiplex PCR; TCRdb keeps only in-frame clonotypes and omits some of them. The table includes roughly 360,000 clones, 70% to 85% detected once. Sequencing input: peripheral blood. These receptors all come from a human donor with acute or convalescent COVID-19. The donor label of this sample is uncertain. Each CDR3 is given with its conserved first and last residue. The order of the fields is D gene, V gene, clone size, J gene, CDR3 DNA, CDR3 protein. D genes are given only for firm matches. Clone size is shown for a subset of rows, as once, few, many or a class of expanded clone.

TRBD1	TRBV2	.	TRBJ2-1	TGTGCCAGCAGTCCCCCCGGGACAGGGGGCGCAAGGGGTATCTACAATGAGCAGTTCTTC	CASSPPGTGGARGIYNEQFF
TRBD1	TRBV6-5	few	TRBJ1-1	TGTGCCAGCAGCCGTACAGGGGGCGAAGCTTTCTTT	CASSRTGGEAFF
TRBD1	TRBV19	.	TRBJ1-5	TGTGCCAGTAGTTCGGACAGGGGCAATCAGCCCCAGCATTTT	CASSSDRGNQPQHF
.	TRBV6-5	.	TRBJ1-2	TGTGCCAGCAGTAGGTTTGGGCAGTTCTTGGATGGCTACACCTTC	CASSRFGQFLDGYTF
.	TRBV20-1	.	TRBJ2-4	TGCAGTGCTGTTGGGGAGAACATTCAGTACTTC	CSAVGENIQYF
.	TRBV29-1	.	TRBJ2-2	TGCAGCGTTGGCCGGGACACCGGGGAGCTGTTTTTT	CSVGRDTGELFF
.	TRBV15	.	TRBJ1-4	TGTGCCACCAGCACAACAGGGAGAGGAAAGGGTAATGAAAAACTGTTTTTT	CATSTTGRGKGNEKLFF
TRBD1	TRBV4-1	.	TRBJ2-3	TGCGCCAGCAGCCCGAGGGGGCAAGATACGCAGTATTTT	CASSPRGQDTQYF
TRBD1	TRBV10-2	.	TRBJ1-5	TGCGCCAGCAGGGACGGGACAGGGGCGATTTATCAGCCCCAGCATTTT	CASRDGTGAIYQPQHF
TRBD2	TRBV28	.	TRBJ2-3	TGTGCCAGCAGTTTCGTAGCGGGCCGGGGCACAGATACGCAGTATTTT	CASSFVAGRGTDTQYF
.	TRBV19	once	TRBJ1-2	TGTGCCAGTAGGACCGGGCCCGGAGGAGGCTACACCTTC	CASRTGPGGGYTF